The 16 T cell receptor beta chains below were found in one sample sequenced in a study of shared clonotypes between healthy human individuals. TCRdb's copy holds only in-frame clones and misses some; the assay was immunoSEQ multiplex PCR. The sample comprises approximately 940,000 clones, less than 85% of which are singletons, and approximately 1.5% rests with the top ten. Sequenced sample: memory CD4+ T cells sorted from blood. Subset defined: CD45RA-negative fraction. The receptors originated from a man aged 18 to 29 in good health.

The CDR3 protein is CASSALGYGYTF. DNA of the CDR3: TGTGCCAGCAGCGCCTTGGGCTATGGCTACACCTTC. The chain is built from TRBV2 and TRBJ1-2, with D hard to call. The CDR3 consists of 12 residues. Germline loops: CDR1 SNHLY, CDR2 FYNNEI. V lost 6 bases and J lost 4, with 9 bases in between.

The chain combines TRBV4-1 with TRBJ2-3, with TRBD2 matching over 7 bases. Germline-derived CDR1 and CDR2 are MGHRA and YSYEKL. The CDR3 is 18 amino acids. The V gene end was trimmed by 2 bases and the J gene end by 4 bases; junction bases not matched to a gene: 15. In DNA, the CDR3 is TGCGCCAGCAGCCAATCTTCTGGCGGGGGTGTTATCGCAGATACGCAGTATTTT. Its protein product is CASSQSSGGGVIADTQYF.

This rearrangement joins TRBV2 to TRBJ2-7; perhaps TRBD2 as D (5 bases). V was clipped by 2 bases and J by 3 bases, with 14 bases between them. Germline V CDR1 and CDR2: SNHLY, FYNNEI. The CDR3 loop spans 15 amino acids. The CDR3 loop reads CASSESGIWYYEQYF. CDR3 bases: TGTGCCAGCAGTGAATCGGGAATATGGTACTACGAGCAGTACTTC.

The chain uses TRBV2 and TRBJ2-7, with D tentatively TRBD1 (6 bases). The ends were cut back, 7 bases at V and 2 bases at J, with 18 bases in the middle. The CDR3 sequence is 15 residues long. CDR1 and CDR2 from the germline V gene are SNHLY and FYNNEI. CDR3: CASTKDSALTYEQYF. As DNA, the CDR3 is TGTGCCAGCACTAAGGACAGCGCCTTGACCTACGAGCAGTACTTC.

The chain combines TRBV30 with TRBJ2-2; 10 nucleotides align to TRBD1. With 2 bases clipped from V and 5 bases from J, the junction kept 5 bases outside the gene matches. The length of the CDR3 is 15 residues. The germline CDR1 and CDR2 sequences are GTSNPN and SVGIG (reference sequence). CDR3 residues: CAWSQGGQGTGELFF. For the CDR3, the DNA is TGTGCCTGGAGTCAAGGGGGACAGGGGACCGGGGAGCTGTTTTTT. Drawing the rest from reference TRBV30 and TRBJ2-2, the complete variable domain is SQTIHQWPATLVQPVGSPLSLECTVEGTSNPNLYWYRQAAGRGLQLLFYSVGIGQISSEVPQNLSASRPQDRQFILSSKKLLLSDSGFYLCAWSQGGQGTGELFFGEGSRLTVL.

V usage is TRBV5-6 and J usage is TRBJ1-2, with 7 bases matching TRBD1. The germline gives CDR1 SGHDT, CDR2 YYEEEE. The J segment lost 4 bases and the V segment lost 2 bases, leaving 11 bases of the junction unmatched. CDR3 length: 16 amino acids. Written as DNA, the CDR3 is TGTGCCAGCAGCTTCAAATCGACAGGGAGTCGCTATGGCTACACCTTC. Amino acid sequence: CASSFKSTGSRYGYTF.

This clone occurred once. This chain uses TRBV7-2 with TRBJ2-5; possibly TRBD2 for D (5 bases). The CDR3 is 17 residues long. The germline gives CDR1 SGHTA, CDR2 FQGNSA. Trimming removed 1 base at V and 5 bases at J, with 20 bases between. CDR3 loop: CASSLVGGGAQPETQYF. In nucleotides, the CDR3 is TGTGCCAGCAGCTTAGTGGGTGGAGGCGCTCAGCCGGAGACCCAGTACTTC.

V is TRBV2 and J is TRBJ2-7; no clear D gene. Germline CDR1 SNHLY, CDR2 FYNNEI. V lost 7 bases, J lost 3 bases, and 16 bases lay in between. The CDR3 covers 14 residues. In nucleotides, the CDR3 is TGTGCCAGCACCATTCGTAGCATCTTCTACGAGCAGTACTTC. It yields the protein CASTIRSIFYEQYF.

V and J are TRBV4-3 and TRBJ1-5; TRBD1 agrees at 7 bases. CDR1 is LGHNA and CDR2 is YSLEER in the germline V gene. This CDR3 region has 16 residues. Trimming removed 4 bases from V and 7 bases from J; junction bases left unmatched: 13. The CDR3 loop is CASSRSHRGGRQPQHF. CDR3 coding DNA: TGCGCCAGCAGCCGGTCTCACAGGGGTGGTAGGCAGCCCCAGCATTTT.

The chain combines TRBV7-9 with TRBJ1-2, with TRBD1 matching 7 bases. V was clipped by 6 bases and J by 8 bases; unmatched bases: 15. The CDR3 runs to 15 residues. Germline lookup yields CDR1 SEHNR and CDR2 FQNEAQ (reference sequence). CDR3 nucleotides: TGTGCCAGCAGTTCAGGGGTTGAGGGGGCGCGCGGCTACACCTTC. Its protein product is CASSSGVEGARGYTF.

The chain combines TRBV27 with TRBJ2-4; D might be TRBD1 (6 bases). This CDR3 has 15 residues. CDR1 and CDR2 (germline): MNHEY, SMNVEV (reference sequence). The V end lost 5 bases, the J end lost 0 bases, and 11 bases lay between the germline ends. Written as DNA, the CDR3 is TGTGCCAGCAGTACTACAGGGTTAGCCAAAAACATTCAGTACTTC. Translation gives CASSTTGLAKNIQYF.

This rearrangement joins TRBV2 to TRBJ2-3, with a tentative D call TRBD1 (5 bases). V was shortened by 4 bases and J by 2 bases, with 10 bases between the two germline ends. CDR3 length: 14 amino acids. Germline-derived CDR1 and CDR2 are SNHLY and FYNNEI. CDR3 in amino acids: CASSAGSDTDTQYF. The CDR3 nucleotides read TGTGCCAGCAGTGCAGGGTCGGACACAGATACGCAGTATTTT.

This rearrangement joins TRBV7-9 to TRBJ1-3; maybe TRBD1 (5 bases). V lost 3 bases and J 7 bases, leaving 7 bases between the germline ends. CDR3 length: 12 residues. Per the germline V gene, CDR1 is SEHNR and CDR2 is FQNEAQ (reference sequence). CDR3 residues: CASSFQGNTIYF. DNA of the CDR3: TGTGCCAGCAGCTTCCAGGGCAACACCATATATTTT.

About this clone itself: Other nucleotide sequences from this sample produce the same CDR3. The V and J genes are TRBV12-5 and TRBJ1-1; 8 bases are a match to TRBD1. From germline, CDR1 is LGHNT and CDR2 FRNRAP. The junction had 1 base not matched to a gene; V was cut back by 0 bases and J by 1 base. The CDR3 extends over 15 amino acids. CDR3 protein: CASGLVTGGNTEAFF. CDR3 sequence (DNA): TGTGCTAGTGGTTTGGTCACAGGGGGGAACACTGAAGCTTTCTTT.

This chain connects TRBV4-1 to TRBJ2-7; possibly TRBD1 for D (6 bases). Germline V gene lookup returns CDR1 MGHRA and CDR2 YSYEKL. CDR3 length equals 14 residues. The V end lost 4 bases, the J end lost 2 bases, and 12 bases lay between the germline ends. CDR3 DNA: TGCGCCAGCAGCCGTGAAGGGGGACCCTACGAGCAGTACTTC. It is translated as CASSREGGPYEQYF.

The V and J genes are TRBV5-1 and TRBJ2-1, with TRBD2 identical over 7 bases. CDR1 is SGHRS, CDR2 YFSETQ, per germline. CDR3 length equals 14 residues. J gave up 7 bases and V 4 bases, and 8 bases lay outside the gene matches. CDR3 DNA sequence: TGCGCCAGCAGCCCGGGGGGAGTCCAGAATGAGCAGTTCTTC. The encoded protein is CASSPGGVQNEQFF.